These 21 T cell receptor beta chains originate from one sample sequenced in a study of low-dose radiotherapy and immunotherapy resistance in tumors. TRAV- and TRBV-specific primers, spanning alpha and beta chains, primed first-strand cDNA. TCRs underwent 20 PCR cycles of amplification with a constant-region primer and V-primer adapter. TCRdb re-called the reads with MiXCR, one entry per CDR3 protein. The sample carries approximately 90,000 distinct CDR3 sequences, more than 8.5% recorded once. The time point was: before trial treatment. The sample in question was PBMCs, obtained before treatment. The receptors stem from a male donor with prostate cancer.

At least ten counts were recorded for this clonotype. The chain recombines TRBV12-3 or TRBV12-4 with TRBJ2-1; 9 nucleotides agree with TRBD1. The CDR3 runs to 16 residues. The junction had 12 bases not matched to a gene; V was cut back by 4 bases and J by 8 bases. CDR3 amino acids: CASSSPTGTGNDEQFF. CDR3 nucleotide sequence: TGTGCCAGCAGTTCCCCGACCGGGACAGGGAATGATGAGCAGTTCTTC.

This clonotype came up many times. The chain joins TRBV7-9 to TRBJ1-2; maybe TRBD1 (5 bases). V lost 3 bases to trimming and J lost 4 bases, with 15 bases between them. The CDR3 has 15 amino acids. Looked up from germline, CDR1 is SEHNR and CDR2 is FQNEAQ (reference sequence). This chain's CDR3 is CASSFERGGGYGYTF. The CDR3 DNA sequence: TGTGCCAGCAGCTTCGAAAGGGGCGGGGGCTATGGCTACACCTTC.

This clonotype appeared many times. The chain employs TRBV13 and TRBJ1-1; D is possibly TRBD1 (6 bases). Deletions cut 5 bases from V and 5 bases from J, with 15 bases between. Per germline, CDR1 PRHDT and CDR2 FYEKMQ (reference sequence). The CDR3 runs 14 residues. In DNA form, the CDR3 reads TGTGCCAGCAGCGAAGCAGGGGTAGGGACTGAAGCTTTCTTT. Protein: CASSEAGVGTEAFF.

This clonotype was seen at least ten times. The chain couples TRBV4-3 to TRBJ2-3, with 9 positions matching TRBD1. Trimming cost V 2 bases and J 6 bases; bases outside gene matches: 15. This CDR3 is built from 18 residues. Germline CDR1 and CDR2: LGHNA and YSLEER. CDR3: CASSQFLPGQGLRDTQYF. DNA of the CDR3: TGCGCCAGCAGCCAATTCCTGCCGGGACAGGGTCTCCGGGATACGCAGTATTTT.

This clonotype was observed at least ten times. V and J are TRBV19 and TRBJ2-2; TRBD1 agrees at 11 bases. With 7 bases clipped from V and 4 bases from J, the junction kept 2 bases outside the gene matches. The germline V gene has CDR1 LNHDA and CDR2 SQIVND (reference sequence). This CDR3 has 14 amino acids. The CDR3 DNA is TGTGCCAGTAAGGGGACAGGGGGCACCGGGGAGCTGTTTTTT. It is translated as CASKGTGGTGELFF.

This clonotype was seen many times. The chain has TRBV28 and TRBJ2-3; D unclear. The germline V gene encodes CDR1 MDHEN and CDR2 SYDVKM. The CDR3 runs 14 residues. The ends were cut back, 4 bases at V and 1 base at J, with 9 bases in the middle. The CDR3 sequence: CASSSSGRTDTQYF. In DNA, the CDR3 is TGTGCCAGCAGTTCCTCGGGCCGCACAGATACGCAGTATTTT.

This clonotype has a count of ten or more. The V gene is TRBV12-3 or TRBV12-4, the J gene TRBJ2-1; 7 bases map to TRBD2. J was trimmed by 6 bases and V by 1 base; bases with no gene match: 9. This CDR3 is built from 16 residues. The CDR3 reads CASSLGMGRAGNEQFF. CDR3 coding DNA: TGTGCCAGCAGTTTAGGTATGGGGAGGGCGGGCAATGAGCAGTTCTTC.

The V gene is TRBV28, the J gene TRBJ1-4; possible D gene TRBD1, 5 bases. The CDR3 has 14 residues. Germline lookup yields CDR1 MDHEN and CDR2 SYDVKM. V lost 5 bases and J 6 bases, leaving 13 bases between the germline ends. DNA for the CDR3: TGTGCCAGCAGTCCCAGCTGGGGACATGAAAAACTGTTTTTT. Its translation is CASSPSWGHEKLFF.

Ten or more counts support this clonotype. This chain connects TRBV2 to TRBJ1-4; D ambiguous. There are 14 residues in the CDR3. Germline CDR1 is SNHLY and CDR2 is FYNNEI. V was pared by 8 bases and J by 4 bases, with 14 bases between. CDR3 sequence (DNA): TGTGCCAGCCAACGGCAGATATTTAATGAAAAACTGTTTTTT. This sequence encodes CASQRQIFNEKLFF.

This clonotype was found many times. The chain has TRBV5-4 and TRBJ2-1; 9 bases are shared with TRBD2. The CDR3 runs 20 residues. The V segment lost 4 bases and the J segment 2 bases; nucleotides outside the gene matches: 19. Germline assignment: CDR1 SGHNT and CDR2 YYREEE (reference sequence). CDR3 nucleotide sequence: TGTGCCAGCAGCGCTCTCAGTACCGGTAGCGGGAGTTTCACCTACAATGAGCAGTTCTTC. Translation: CASSALSTGSGSFTYNEQFF. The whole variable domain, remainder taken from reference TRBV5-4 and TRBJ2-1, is ETGVTQSPTHLIKTRGQQVTLRCSSQSGHNTVSWYQQALGQGPQFIFQYYREEENGRGNFPPRFSGLQFPNYSSELNVNALELDDSALYLCASSALSTGSGSFTYNEQFFGPGTRLTVL.

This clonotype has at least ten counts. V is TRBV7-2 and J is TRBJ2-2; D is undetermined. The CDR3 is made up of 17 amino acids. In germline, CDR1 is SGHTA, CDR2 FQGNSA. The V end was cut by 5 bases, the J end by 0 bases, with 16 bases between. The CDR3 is CASSHPLAASNTGELFF. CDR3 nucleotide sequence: TGTGCCAGCAGCCATCCCCTGGCGGCTTCGAACACCGGGGAGCTGTTTTTT.

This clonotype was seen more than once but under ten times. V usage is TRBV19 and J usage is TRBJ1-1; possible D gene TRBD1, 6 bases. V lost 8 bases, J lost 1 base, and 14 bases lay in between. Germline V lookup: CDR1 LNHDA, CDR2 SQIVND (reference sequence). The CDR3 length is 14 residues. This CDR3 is CASWGGLKNTEAFF. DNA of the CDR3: TGTGCCAGTTGGGGGGGCCTGAAGAACACTGAAGCTTTCTTT.

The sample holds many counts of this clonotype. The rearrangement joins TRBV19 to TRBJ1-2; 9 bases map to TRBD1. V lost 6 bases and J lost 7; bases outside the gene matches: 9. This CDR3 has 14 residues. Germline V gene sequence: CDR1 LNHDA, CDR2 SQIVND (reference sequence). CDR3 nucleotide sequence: TGTGCCAGTAGCCGGGACAGGGCCTTGAGTGGCTACACCTTC. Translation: CASSRDRALSGYTF.

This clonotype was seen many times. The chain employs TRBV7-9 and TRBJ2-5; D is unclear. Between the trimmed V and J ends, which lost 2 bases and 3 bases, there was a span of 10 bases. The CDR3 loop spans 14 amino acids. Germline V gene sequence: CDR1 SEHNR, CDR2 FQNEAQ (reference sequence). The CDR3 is CASSLSFRKETQYF. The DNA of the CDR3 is TGTGCCAGCAGCTTATCATTTAGAAAAGAGACCCAGTACTTC.

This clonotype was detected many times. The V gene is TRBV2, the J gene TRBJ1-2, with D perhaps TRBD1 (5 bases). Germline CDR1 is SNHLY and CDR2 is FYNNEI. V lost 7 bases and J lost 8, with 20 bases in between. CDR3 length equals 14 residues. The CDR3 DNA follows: TGTGCCAGCACCCAAGGGAACGGCCCAGGGGGCTACACCTTC. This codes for CASTQGNGPGGYTF.

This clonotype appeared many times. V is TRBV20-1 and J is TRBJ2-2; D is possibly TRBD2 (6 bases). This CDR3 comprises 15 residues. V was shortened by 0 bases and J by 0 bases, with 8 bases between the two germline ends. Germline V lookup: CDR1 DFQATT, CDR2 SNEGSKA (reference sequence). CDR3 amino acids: CSARDRRANTGELFF. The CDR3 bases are TGCAGTGCTAGAGATCGGAGGGCGAACACCGGGGAGCTGTTTTTT.

CDR3 loop: CASSQVGLAAPRGEQFF. CDR3 coding DNA: TGTGCCAGCAGCCAAGTGGGGCTAGCGGCCCCACGGGGTGAGCAGTTCTTC. The J gene is TRBJ2-1, the V gene TRBV4-2, with 7 positions matching TRBD2. CDR1 is LGHNA and CDR2 is YNFKEQ in the germline V gene. The CDR3 totals 17 residues. V lost 1 base to trimming and J lost 9 bases; unmatched junction nucleotides: 15.

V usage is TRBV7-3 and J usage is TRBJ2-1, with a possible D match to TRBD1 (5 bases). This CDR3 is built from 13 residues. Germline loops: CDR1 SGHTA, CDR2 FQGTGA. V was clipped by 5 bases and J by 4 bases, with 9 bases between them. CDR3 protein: CASSQGLYNEQFF. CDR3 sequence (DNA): TGTGCCAGCAGCCAGGGCCTTTACAATGAGCAGTTCTTC. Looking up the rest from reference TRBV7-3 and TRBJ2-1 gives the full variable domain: GAGVSQTPSNKVTEKGKYVELRCDPISGHTALYWYRQSLGQGPEFLIYFQGTGAADDSGLPNDRFFAVRPEGSVSTLKIQRTERGDSAVYLCASSQGLYNEQFFGPGTRLTVL.

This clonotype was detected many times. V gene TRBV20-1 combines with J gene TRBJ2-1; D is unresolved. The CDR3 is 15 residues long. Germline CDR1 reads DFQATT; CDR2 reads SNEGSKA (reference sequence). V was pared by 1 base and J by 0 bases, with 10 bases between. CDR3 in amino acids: CSARAWSSSYNEQFF. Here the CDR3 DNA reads TGCAGTGCTAGAGCGTGGTCGAGCTCCTACAATGAGCAGTTCTTC.

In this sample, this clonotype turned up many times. The CDR3 coding sequence is TGTGCCAGCAGTCCCCGACAGGGTGGATTCGGGCAGTACTTC. Translating it yields CASSPRQGGFGQYF. The chain carries TRBV7-2 and TRBJ2-7; 7 bases line up with TRBD1. Germline trimming cut 6 bases from V and 9 bases from J; bases unmatched to any gene: 14. In germline, CDR1 is SGHTA, CDR2 FQGNSA. CDR3 length: 14 amino acids. The full variable domain, in which reference TRBV7-2 and TRBJ2-7 provide the parts outside the CDR3, is GAGVSQSPSNKVTEKGKDVELRCDPISGHTALYWYRQSLGQGLEFLIYFQGNSAPDKSGLPSDRFSAERTGGSVSTLTIQRTQQEDSAVYLCASSPRQGGFGQYFGPGTRLTVT.

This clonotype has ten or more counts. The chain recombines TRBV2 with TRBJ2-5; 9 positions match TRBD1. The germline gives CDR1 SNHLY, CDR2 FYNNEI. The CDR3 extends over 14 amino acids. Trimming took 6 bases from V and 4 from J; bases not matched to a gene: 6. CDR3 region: CASSRDRALETQYF. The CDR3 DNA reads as TGTGCCAGCAGCCGGGACAGGGCTTTAGAGACCCAGTACTTC.